This is a list of T cell receptor beta chains from one sample in a study of T-cell reconstitution after alpha-beta-depleted transplantation in children. Each CDR3 protein is one row after TCRdb ran MiXCR on the PCR reads. This sample carries some 600,000 distinct CDR3 sequences, 10% to 15% of them seen once, and the ten largest clones take approximately 2%. The specimen comprised PBMCs, mostly from graft donor cells, sampled 360 days after TCRalphabeta/CD19-depleted stem cell transplant. Receptors were obtained from a male patient aged 5 to 17 who had a stem cell transplant for acute myeloid leukemia, so the T cells may come from the graft donor. The CDR3 runs from the conserved cysteine through the conserved F or W. A D gene is named only where the DNA matches it firmly. Part of the rows lack a size; the others show once, few, many or a class for expanded clones.

>TRBJ2-7|many|TRBV12-3/TRBV12-4|NA
CASTLDGRRDHEQYF
>TRBJ1-2|NA|TRBV5-1|NA
CASGEWDSGYTF
>TRBJ2-3|many|TRBV5-6|NA
CASSLWRTDTQYF
>TRBJ2-1|many|TRBV7-2|NA
CASSPPGGGEQFF
>TRBJ2-5|NA|TRBV6-2/TRBV6-3|TRBD1
CASSSLLRTGERQETQYF
>TRBJ2-2|many|TRBV29-1|TRBD2
CSVEDLLAGGNTGELFF
>TRBJ2-3|NA|TRBV11-2|TRBD2
CASSSLPPGGRAGDTQYF
>TRBJ2-1|many|TRBV5-5|TRBD2
CASSLDTSGSNEQFF
>TRBJ2-7|few|TRBV5-1|NA
CASSLARLGLDLDEQYF
>TRBJ2-1|few|TRBV7-6|NA
CASSPTRGDEQFF
>TRBJ2-1|many|TRBV6-4|NA
CASSVMGGRANEQFF
>TRBJ2-7|many|TRBV28|NA
CASLQGSYEQYF
>TRBJ2-7|many|TRBV6-2/TRBV6-3|NA
CASLTPRLGGEQYF
>TRBJ1-5|NA|TRBV12-3/TRBV12-4|TRBD1
CASSVETGPYSNQPQHF
>TRBJ2-7|few|TRBV6-2/TRBV6-3|TRBD2
CASSYDSGGSDEQYF
>TRBJ2-3|many|TRBV27|NA
CASSLWSAYTDTQYF
>TRBJ1-4|many|TRBV20-1|NA
CSAREGGRNEKLFF
>TRBJ1-1|NA|TRBV28|NA
CASSFFRVNTEAFF
>TRBJ1-2|few|TRBV7-9|NA
CASSLPGALGGYTF
>TRBJ2-1|few|TRBV6-5|NA
CASSYSIYGRVNEQFF
>TRBJ2-7|many|TRBV29-1|NA
CSVEGQYYEQYF
>TRBJ2-7|NA|TRBV28|NA
CASRTRVSSYEQYF
>TRBJ2-3|many|TRBV7-9|NA
CASSLVAASDTQYF
>TRBJ1-1|NA|TRBV7-9|NA
CASSPGPRAAFF
>TRBJ2-3|NA|TRBV10-2|NA
CASTGQASPNTDTQYF
>TRBJ2-1|few|TRBV14|TRBD1
CASSPIPGDRRYNEQFF
>TRBJ2-7|few|TRBV7-2|NA
CASSLVGGAAQYF
>TRBJ2-7|NA|TRBV29-1|NA
CSVGSGTGEQYF
>TRBJ2-1|many|TRBV10-3|NA
CAISESGGLQFF
>TRBJ2-2|NA|TRBV27|NA
CASSLLGEVTPNGELFF
>TRBJ2-7|NA|TRBV24-1|TRBD2
CATSDYWSGSYEQYF